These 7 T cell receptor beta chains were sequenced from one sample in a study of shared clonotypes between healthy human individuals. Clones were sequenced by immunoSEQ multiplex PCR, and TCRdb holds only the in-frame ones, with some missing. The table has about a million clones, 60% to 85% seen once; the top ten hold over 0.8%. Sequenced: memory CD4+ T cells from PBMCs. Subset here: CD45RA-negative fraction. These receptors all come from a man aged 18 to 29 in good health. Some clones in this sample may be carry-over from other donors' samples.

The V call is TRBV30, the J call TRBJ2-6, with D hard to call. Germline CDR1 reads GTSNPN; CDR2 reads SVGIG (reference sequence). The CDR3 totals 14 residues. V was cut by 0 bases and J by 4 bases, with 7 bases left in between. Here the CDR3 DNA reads TGTGCCTGGAGTGTGCCGACCGGGGCCAACGTCCTGACTTTC. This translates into CAWSVPTGANVLTF.

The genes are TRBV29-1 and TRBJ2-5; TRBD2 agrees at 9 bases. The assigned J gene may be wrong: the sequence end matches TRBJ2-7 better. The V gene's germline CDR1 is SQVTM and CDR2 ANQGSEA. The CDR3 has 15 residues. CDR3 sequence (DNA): TGCAGCGTTAGGGGGAAGCGGGAGGCGACCTACGAGCAGTACTTC. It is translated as CSVRGKREATYEQYF.

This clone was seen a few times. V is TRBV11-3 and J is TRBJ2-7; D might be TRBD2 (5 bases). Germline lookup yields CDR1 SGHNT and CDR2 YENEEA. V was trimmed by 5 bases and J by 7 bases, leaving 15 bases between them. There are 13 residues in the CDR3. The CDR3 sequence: CASSRTPSGEQYF. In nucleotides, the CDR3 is TGTGCCAGCAGCAGGACGCCTTCGGGGGAGCAGTACTTC.

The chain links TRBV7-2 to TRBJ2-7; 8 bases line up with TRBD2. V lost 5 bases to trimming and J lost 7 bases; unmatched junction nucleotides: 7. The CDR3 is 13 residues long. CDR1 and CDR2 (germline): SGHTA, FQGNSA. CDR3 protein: CASSRRRGGEQYF. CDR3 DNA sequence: TGTGCCAGCAGCCGCCGTCGGGGGGGGGAGCAGTACTTC.

The CDR3 sequence: CATVGQINTEAFF. CDR3 nucleotide sequence: TGTGCCACCGTGGGGCAGATCAACACTGAAGCTTTCTTT. The gene calls are TRBV15 and TRBJ1-1, with D perhaps TRBD1 (5 bases). Germline CDR1 reads LNHNV; CDR2 reads YYDKDF (reference sequence). This CDR3 spans 13 amino acids. Trimming removed 8 bases at V and 2 bases at J, with 12 bases between. The whole variable domain, filled in from reference TRBV15 and TRBJ1-1, reads DAMVIQNPRYQVTQFGKPVTLSCSQTLNHNVMYWYQQKSSQAPKLLFHYYDKDFNNEADTPDNFQSRRPNTSFCFLDIRSPGLGDTAMYLCATVGQINTEAFFGQGTRLTVV.

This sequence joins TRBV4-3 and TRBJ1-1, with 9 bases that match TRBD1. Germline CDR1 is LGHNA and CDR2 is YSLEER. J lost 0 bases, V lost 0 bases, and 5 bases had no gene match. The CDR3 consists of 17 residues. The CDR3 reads CASSQDRGTGLNTEAFF. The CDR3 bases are TGCGCCAGCAGCCAAGATCGGGGGACAGGGCTGAACACTGAAGCTTTCTTT.

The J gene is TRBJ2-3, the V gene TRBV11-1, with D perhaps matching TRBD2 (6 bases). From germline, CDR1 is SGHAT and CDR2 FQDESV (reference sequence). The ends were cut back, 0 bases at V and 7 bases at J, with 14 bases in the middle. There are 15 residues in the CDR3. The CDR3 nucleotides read TGTGCCAGCAGCTTAGCGCTTATGGGACTCTATACGCAGTATTTT. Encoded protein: CASSLALMGLYTQYF. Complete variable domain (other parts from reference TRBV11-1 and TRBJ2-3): EAEVAQSPRYKITEKSQAVAFWCDPISGHATLYWYRQILGQGPELLVQFQDESVVDDSQLPKDRFSAERLKGVDSTLKIQPAELGDSAMYLCASSLALMGLYTQYFGPGTRLTVL.